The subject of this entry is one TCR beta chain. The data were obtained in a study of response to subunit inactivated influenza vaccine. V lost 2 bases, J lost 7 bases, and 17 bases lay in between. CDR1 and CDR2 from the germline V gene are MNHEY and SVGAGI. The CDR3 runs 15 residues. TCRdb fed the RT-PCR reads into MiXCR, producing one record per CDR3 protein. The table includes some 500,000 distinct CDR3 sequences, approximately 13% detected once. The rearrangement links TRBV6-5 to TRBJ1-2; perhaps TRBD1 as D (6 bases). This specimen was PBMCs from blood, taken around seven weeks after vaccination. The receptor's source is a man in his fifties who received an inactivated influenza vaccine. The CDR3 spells CASSYATGQGGGYTF. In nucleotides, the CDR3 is TGTGCCAGCAGTTACGCTACAGGACAAGGGGGTGGCTACACCTTC.